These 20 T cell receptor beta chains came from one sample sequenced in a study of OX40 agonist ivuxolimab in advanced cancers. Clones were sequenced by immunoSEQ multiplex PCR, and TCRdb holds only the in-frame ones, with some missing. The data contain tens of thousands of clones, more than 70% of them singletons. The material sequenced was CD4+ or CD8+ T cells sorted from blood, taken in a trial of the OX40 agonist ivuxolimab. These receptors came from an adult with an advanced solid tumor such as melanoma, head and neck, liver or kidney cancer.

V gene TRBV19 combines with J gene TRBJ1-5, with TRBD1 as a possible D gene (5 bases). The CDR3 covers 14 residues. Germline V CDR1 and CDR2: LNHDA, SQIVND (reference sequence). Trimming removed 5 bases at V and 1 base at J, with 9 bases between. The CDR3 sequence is CASSDRDSNQPQHF. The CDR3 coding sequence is TGTGCCAGTAGTGACCGGGACAGCAATCAGCCCCAGCATTTT.

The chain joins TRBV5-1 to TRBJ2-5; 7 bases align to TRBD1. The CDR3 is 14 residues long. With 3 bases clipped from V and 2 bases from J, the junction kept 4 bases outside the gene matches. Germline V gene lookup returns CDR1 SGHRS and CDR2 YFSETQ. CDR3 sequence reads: CASSWGTVQETQYF. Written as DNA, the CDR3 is TGCGCCAGCAGCTGGGGGACAGTACAAGAGACCCAGTACTTC.

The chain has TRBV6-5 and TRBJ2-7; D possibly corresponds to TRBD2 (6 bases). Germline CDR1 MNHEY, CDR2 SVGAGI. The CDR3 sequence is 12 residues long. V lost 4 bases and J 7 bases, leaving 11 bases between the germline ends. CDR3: CASSSGGGEQYF. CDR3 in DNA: TGTGCCAGCAGTTCGGGTGGGGGGGAGCAGTACTTC.

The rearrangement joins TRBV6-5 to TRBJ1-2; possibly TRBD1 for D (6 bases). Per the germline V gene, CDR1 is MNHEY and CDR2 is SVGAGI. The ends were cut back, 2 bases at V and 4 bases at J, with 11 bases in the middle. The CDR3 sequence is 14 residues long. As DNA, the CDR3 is TGTGCCAGCAGTTACGGAGGACAGCCCTATGGCTACACCTTC. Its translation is CASSYGGQPYGYTF.

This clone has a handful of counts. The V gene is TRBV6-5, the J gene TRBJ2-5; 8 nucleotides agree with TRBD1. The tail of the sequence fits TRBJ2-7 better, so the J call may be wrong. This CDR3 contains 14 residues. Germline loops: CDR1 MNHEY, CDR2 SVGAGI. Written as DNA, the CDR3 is TGTGCCAGCAGTTACTTACAGGGGGCCTACGAGCAGTACTTC. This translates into CASSYLQGAYEQYF.

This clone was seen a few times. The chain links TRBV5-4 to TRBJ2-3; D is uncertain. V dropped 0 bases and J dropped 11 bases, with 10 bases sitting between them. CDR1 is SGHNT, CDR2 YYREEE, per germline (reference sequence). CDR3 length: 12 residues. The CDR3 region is CASSLGSRVQYF. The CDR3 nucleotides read TGTGCCAGCAGCTTGGGATCTCGGGTGCAGTATTTT.

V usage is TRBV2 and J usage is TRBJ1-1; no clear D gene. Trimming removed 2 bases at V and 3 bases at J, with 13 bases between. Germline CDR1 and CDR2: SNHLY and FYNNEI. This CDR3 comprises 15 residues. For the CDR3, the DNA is TGTGCCAGCAGTGAACGGCGCCCATTATACACTGAAGCTTTCTTT. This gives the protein CASSERRPLYTEAFF.

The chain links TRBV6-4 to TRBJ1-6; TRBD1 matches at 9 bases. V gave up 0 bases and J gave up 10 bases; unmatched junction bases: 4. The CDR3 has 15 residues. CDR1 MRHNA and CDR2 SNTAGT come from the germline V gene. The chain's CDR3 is CASSDSGTGWSPLHF. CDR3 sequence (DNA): TGTGCCAGCAGTGACTCCGGGACAGGGTGGTCACCCCTCCACTTT.

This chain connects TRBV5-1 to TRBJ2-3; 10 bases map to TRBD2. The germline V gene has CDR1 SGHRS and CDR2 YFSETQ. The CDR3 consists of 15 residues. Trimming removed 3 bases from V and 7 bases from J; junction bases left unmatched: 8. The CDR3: CASSSIPGLANTQYF. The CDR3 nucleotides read TGCGCCAGCAGCTCAATACCGGGACTAGCGAATACGCAGTATTTT.

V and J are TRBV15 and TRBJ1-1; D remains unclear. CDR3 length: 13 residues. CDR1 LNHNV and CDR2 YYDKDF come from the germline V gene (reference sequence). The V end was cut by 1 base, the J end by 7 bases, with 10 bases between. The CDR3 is CATSRVREDEAFF. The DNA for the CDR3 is TGTGCCACCAGCAGAGTACGGGAGGATGAAGCTTTCTTT.

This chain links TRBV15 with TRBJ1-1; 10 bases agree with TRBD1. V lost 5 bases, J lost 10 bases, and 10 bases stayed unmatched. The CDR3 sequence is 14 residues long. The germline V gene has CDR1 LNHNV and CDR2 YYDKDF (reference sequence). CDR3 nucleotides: TGTGCCACCAGCGGGAGACAGGGGGCTCGTGGAGCTTTCTTT. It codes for CATSGRQGARGAFF.

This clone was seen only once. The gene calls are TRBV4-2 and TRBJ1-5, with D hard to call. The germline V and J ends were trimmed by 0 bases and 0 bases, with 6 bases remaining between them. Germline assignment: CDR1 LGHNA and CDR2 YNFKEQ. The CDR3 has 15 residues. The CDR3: CASSQESDSNQPQHF. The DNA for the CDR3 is TGTGCCAGCAGCCAAGAGTCTGATAGCAATCAGCCCCAGCATTTT.

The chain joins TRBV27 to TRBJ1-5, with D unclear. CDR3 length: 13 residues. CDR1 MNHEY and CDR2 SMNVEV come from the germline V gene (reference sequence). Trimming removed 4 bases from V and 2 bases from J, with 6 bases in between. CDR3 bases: TGTGCCAGCAGTTGGGCAGGCAATCAGCCCCAGCATTTT. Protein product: CASSWAGNQPQHF.

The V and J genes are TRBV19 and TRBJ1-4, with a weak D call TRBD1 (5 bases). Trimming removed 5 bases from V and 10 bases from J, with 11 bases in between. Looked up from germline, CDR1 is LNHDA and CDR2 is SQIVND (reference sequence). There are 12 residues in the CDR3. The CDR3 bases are TGTGCCAGTAGTGGGTTCCAGGGAAAACTGTTTTTT. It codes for CASSGFQGKLFF.

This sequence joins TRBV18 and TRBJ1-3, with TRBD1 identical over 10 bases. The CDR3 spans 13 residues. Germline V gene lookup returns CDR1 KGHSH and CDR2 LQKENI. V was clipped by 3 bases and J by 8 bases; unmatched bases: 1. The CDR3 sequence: CASSPGQGDTIYF. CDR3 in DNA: TGTGCCAGCTCACCTGGACAGGGGGACACCATATATTTT.

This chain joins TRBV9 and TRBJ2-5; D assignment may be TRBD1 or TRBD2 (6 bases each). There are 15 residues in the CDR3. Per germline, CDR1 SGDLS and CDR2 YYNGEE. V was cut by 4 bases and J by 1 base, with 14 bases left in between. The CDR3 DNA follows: TGTGCCAGCAGCCTTCCGGGGGCCGGCCAAGAGACCCAGTACTTC. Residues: CASSLPGAGQETQYF.

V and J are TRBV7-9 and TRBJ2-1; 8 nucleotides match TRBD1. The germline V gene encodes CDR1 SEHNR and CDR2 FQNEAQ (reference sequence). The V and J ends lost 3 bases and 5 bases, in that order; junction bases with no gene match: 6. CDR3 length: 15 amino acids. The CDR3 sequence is CASSFGTGSDNEQFF. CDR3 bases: TGTGCCAGCAGCTTCGGGACAGGATCCGACAATGAGCAGTTCTTC. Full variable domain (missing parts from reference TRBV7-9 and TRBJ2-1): DTGVSQNPRHKITKRGQNVTFRCDPISEHNRLYWYRQTLGQGPEFLTYFQNEAQLEKSRLLSDRFSAERPKGSFSTLEIQRTEQGDSAMYLCASSFGTGSDNEQFFGPGTRLTVL.

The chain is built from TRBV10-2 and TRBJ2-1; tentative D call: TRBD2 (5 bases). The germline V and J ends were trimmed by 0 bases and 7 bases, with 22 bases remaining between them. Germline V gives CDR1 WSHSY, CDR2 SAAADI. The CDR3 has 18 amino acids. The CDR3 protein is CASSESTASPAALNEQFF. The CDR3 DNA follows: TGCGCCAGCAGTGAGTCGACGGCTAGCCCTGCCGCCTTAAATGAGCAGTTCTTC.

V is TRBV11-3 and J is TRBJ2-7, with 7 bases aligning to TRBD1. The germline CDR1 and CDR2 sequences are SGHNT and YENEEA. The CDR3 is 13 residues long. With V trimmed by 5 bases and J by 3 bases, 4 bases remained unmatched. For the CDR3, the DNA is TGTGCCAGCAGCCAGGGACAGAACTACGAGCAGTACTTC. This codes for CASSQGQNYEQYF. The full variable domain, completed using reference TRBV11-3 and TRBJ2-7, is EAGVVQSPRYKIIEKKQPVAFWCNPISGHNTLYWYLQNLGQGPELLIRYENEEAVDDSQLPKDRFSAERLKGVDSTLKIQPAELGDSAVYLCASSQGQNYEQYFGPGTRLTVT.

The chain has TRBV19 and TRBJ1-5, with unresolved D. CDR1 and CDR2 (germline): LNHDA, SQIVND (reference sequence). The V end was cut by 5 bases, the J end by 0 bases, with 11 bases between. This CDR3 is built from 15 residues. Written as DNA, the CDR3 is TGTGCCAGTAGTCCACAGCTATATAGCAATCAGCCCCAGCATTTT. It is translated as CASSPQLYSNQPQHF.